This T cell receptor (beta chain) comes out of a study of tumor-infiltrating lymphocytes in oesophageal squamous cell carcinoma. This clonotype was counted only a few times. TCRdb passed the PCR reads through MiXCR, listing each CDR3 protein once. The table records approximately 15,000 distinct CDR3 sequences, roughly half of them present only once. This CDR3 is built from 14 residues. Germline loops: CDR1 SGHTA, CDR2 FQGNSA. With 1 base removed from V and 2 bases from J, the gap between germline ends came to 9 bases. This sequence originates from a male donor with esophageal squamous cell carcinoma. The source material was blood. The rearrangement links TRBV7-2 to TRBJ2-7, with a weak D call TRBD2 (5 bases). In DNA, the CDR3 is TGTGCCAGCAGCTTAGGGCCGCGGGCCTACGAGCAGTACTTC. It codes for CASSLGPRAYEQYF.